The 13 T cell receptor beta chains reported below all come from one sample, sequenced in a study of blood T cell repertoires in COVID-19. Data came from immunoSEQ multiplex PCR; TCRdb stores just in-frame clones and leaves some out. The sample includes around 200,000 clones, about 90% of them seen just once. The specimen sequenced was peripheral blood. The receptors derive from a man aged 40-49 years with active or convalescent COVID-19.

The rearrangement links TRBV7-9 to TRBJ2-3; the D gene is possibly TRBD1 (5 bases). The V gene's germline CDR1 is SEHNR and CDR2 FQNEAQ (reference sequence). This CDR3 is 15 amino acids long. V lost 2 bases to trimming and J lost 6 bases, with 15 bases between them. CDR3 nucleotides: TGTGCCAGCAGCTTACAGGGTATGAGGTCGGATACGCAGTATTTT. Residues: CASSLQGMRSDTQYF.

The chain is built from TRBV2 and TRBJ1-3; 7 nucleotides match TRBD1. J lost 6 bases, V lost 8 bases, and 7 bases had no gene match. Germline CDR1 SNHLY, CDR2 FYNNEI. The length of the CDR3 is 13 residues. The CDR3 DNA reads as TGTGCCAGCGGGGGACAGAACCTAAACACCATATATTTT. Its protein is CASGGQNLNTIYF.

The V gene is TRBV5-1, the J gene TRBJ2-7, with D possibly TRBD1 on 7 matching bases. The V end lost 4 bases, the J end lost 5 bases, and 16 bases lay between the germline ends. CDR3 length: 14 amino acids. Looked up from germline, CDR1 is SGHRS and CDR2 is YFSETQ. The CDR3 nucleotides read TGCGCCAGCAGCGAAAACAGGGGAGGTAACGAGCAGTACTTC. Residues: CASSENRGGNEQYF.

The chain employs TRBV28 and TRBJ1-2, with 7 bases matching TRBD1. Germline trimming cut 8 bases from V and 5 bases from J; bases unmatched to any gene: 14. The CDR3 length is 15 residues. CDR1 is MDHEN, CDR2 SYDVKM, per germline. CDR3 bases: TGTGCCAGCCGGGACAGCACGACACCCCTTTATGGCTACACCTTC. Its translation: CASRDSTTPLYGYTF.

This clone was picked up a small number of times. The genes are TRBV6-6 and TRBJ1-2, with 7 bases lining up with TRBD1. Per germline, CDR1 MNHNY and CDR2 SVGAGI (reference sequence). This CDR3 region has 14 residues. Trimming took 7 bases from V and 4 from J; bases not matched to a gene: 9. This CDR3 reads CASTLTGKGYGYTF. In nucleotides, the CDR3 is TGTGCCAGCACTTTGACAGGGAAGGGCTATGGCTACACCTTC.

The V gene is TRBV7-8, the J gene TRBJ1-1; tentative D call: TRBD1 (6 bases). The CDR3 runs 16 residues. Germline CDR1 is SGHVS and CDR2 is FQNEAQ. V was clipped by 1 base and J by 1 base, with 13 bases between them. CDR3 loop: CASSLGYRASNTEAFF. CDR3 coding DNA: TGTGCCAGCAGCTTAGGCTACAGGGCCTCGAACACTGAAGCTTTCTTT.

The CDR3 spells CASSLGTPSYEQYF. CDR3 DNA: TGTGCCAGCAGCCTAGGAACCCCCTCCTACGAGCAGTACTTC. The rearrangement links TRBV5-4 to TRBJ2-7; D gene ambiguous. The CDR3 runs 14 residues. V was pared by 4 bases and J by 0 bases, with 11 bases between. Germline CDR1 is SGHNT and CDR2 is YYREEE (reference sequence).

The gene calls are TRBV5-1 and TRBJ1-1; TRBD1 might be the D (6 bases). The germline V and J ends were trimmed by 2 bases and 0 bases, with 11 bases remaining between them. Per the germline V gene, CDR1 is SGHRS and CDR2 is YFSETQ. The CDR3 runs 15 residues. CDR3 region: CASSLVGGLNTEAFF. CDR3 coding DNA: TGCGCCAGCAGCTTAGTAGGGGGTTTGAACACTGAAGCTTTCTTT.

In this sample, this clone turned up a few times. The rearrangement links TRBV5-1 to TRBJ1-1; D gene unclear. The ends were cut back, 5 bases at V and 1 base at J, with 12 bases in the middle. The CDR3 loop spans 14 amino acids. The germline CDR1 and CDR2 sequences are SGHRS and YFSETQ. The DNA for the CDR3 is TGCGCCAGCAGTTCTCACTTCGGGAACACTGAAGCTTTCTTT. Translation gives CASSSHFGNTEAFF.

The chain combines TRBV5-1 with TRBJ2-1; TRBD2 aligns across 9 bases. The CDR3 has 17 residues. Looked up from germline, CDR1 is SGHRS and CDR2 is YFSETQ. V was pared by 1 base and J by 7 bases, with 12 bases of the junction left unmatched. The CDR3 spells CASSLTPGTSYMNEQFF. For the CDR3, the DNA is TGCGCCAGCAGCTTGACCCCCGGGACTAGCTATATGAATGAGCAGTTCTTC.

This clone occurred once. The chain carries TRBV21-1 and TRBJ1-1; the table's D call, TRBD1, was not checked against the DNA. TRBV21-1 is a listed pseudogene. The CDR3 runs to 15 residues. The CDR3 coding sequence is TGTGCCAGCAGCGTTGGGCACCTCGGGAACACTGAAGCTTTCTTT. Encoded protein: CASSVGHLGNTEAFF.

Here the CDR3 reads CASSLKQGSSHTDTQYF. The CDR3 nucleotides are TGTGCCAGCAGCCTAAAGCAGGGGTCCTCTCACACAGATACGCAGTATTTT. This rearrangement joins TRBV7-8 to TRBJ2-3; D is possibly TRBD1 (6 bases). V was shortened by 5 bases and J by 2 bases, with 20 bases between the two germline ends. This CDR3 spans 17 amino acids. The germline CDR1 and CDR2 sequences are SGHVS and FQNEAQ.

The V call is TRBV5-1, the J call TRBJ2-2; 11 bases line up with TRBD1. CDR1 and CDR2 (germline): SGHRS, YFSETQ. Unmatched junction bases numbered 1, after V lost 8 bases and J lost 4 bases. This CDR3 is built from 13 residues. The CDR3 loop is CASGTGGTGELFF. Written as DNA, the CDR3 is TGCGCCAGTGGGACAGGGGGCACCGGGGAGCTGTTTTTT.